The T cell receptor beta chain under discussion was sequenced for a study of regulatory and conventional T cells in RAG deficiency (dated by TCRdb to the late 2010s). For the wider study: The study used high-throughput TCR beta sequencing to compare repertoire diversity and composition of Treg, conventional CD4+ and CD8+ T cells between RAG-deficient patients and healthy controls. Broader findings and caveats from the paper: The CD25-high CD127-low cells sorted from Omenn syndrome patients may be peripherally activated cells rather than true Treg cells. Shorter CDR3 lengths were found in all patient T-cell subsets, and >90% Treg-Tconv repertoire overlap at nucleotide and amino acid level was observed in Omenn syndrome patients. For some subjects, some T-cell subset analyses were not performed. In Omenn syndrome and CID/AS patients compared with controls, about 98-fold fewer unique TCR beta sequences were detected from Treg cells, versus 7.5 to 10-fold fewer for other subsets. RAG-deficient patients showed markedly lower Shannon entropy and higher Simpson indices than control T-cell subpopulations.

CDR3 length: 14 amino acids, cysteine to phenylalanine. The CDR3 DNA has 42 bases and is translated from base 1. V is clipped by 4 bases and J by 2 bases, and the sequence between their germline boundaries is 11 bases long. CDR1 MGHRA and CDR2 YSYEKL are derived from the germline V gene. Libraries came from the immunoSEQ multiplex PCR assay. Rearranged TCR beta chain products were amplified from genomic DNA of sorted T-cell subsets and sequenced. Regarding the original processing steps: Shannon entropy and Simpson indices were used to measure the diversity of productive TCR beta rearrangements in each repertoire. To assess clonal expansion, the frequencies of the 100 most abundant productive TCR beta clonotypes were added up as a share of total reads. The TRB repertoires were scored with a self-reactivity index that is based on amino acid usage at CDR3beta positions 6 and 7. Repertoire analyses used two-way ANOVA; flow cytometric analyses used Student t or Mann-Whitney tests. TCRdb retrieved this table from immuneACCESS and kept in-frame rearrangements only. Not all clones are present; in checked studies, unresolved V genes account for under half, and no reason is known for the remainder. Clone size and V and J calls were adopted from that table, with D and trimming inferred from the DNA. The sample table contains some 30,000 clones; only one count was recorded for about 90% of them. The ten biggest clones cover 5.4% of the sample.

For repertoire analyses, the comparison group consisted of roughly eight healthy control donors. Before genomic DNA extraction, CD8+ T cells lacking CD4 were purified from blood. A remark on this clone: It lacks a known antigen. No qualities accompany the bases; no much larger clone lies one base away.

The data also belong to a second study, concerning regulatory T cells. That second publication adds: The multiplex PCR used 52 forward TRBV primers and 13 reverse TRBJ primers, with assay-based and computational corrections for amplification bias. In patients, repertoires had restricted unique TRB V-J pairs and skewed V and J gene usage, with regulatory T cells showing the most marked changes. The study compared T-cell receptor beta repertoires of sorted regulatory, conventional CD4+ and CD8+ T cells in CD3G-deficient patients with those in healthy controls. Ficoll density separation was used to isolate peripheral blood mononuclear cells. CD3+ CD8+ CD4- T cells were isolated using a FACSAria cell sorter. Within the immunoSEQ assay, multiplex PCR amplified rearranged TRB loci from genomic DNA. TRB amplicons were sequenced on an Illumina HiSeq platform. Custom algorithms error-filtered the raw sequences and aligned them to reference gene sequences, after which the immunoSEQ online tools were used for analysis. Frequencies of productive and nonproductive TRB rearrangements were evaluated among both unique and total sequences. Prism software was used to run t tests, Mann-Whitney tests or two-way ANOVA for comparisons between groups.

Input material: CD8+ T cells sorted from blood. The rearrangement joined TRBV4-1 to TRBJ1-1, with an unclear D gene assignment. The clonotype originates from a human donor in good health. The base sequence is TGCGCCAGCAGCCGAGATAAGGGAAACACTGAAGCTTTCTTT. It specifies CASSRDKGNTEAFF.